Many counts were recorded for the clone carrying this T cell receptor beta chain. Its specificity is not known. The sample is drawn from a study of T cells after yellow fever vaccination. Whole-study findings and limits: A minor fraction of clonotypes spanned both CD4 and CD8 compartments.

Synthesis of TCR cDNA relied on 5'RACE template switching, which attached a universal primer site and UMIs. TCRdb reprocessed the 5' RACE reads via MiXCR and lists one record per CDR3 protein. The sample consists of 250,000 or so distinct CDR3 sequences, around 6.7% of them appearing once. The V end was cut by 1 base, the J end by 5 bases, with 11 bases between. Germline values: CDR1 DFQATT, CDR2 SNEGSKA (reference sequence). This CDR3 is 14 amino acids long. The chain links TRBV20-1 to TRBJ1-4, with D uncertain. This receptor was obtained from a man aged 25-45 years who received the YFV17D yellow fever vaccine. Material: CD4+ T cells sorted from PBMCs, obtained on the day of the yellow fever booster vaccination. The CDR3 sequence: CSARALGLNEKLFF. DNA for the CDR3: TGCAGTGCTAGAGCGCTGGGGTTGAATGAAAAACTGTTTTTT.